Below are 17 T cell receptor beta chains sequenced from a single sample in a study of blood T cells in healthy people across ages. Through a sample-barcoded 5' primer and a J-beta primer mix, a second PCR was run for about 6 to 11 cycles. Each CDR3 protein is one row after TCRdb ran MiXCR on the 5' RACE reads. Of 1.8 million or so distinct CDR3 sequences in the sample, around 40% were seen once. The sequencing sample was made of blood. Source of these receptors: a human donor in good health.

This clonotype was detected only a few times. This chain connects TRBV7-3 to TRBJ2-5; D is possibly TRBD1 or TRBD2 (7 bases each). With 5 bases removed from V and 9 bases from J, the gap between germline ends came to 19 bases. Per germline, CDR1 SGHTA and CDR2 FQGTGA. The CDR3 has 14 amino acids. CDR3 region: CASSPSGAQGAQYF. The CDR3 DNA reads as TGTGCCAGCAGCCCCAGCGGGGCTCAGGGGGCCCAGTACTTC.

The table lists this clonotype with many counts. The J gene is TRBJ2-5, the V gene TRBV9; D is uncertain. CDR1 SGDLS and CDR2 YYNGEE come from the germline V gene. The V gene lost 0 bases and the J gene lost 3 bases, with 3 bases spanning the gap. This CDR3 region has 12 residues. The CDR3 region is CASSVGEETQYF. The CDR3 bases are TGTGCCAGCAGCGTAGGAGAAGAGACCCAGTACTTC.

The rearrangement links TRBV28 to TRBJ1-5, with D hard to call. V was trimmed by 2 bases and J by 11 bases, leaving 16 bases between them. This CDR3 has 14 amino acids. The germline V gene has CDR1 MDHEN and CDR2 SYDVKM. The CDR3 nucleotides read TGTGCCAGCAGTTTAATATCCCTTTTAAAGACCCAGCATTTT. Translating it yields CASSLISLLKTQHF.

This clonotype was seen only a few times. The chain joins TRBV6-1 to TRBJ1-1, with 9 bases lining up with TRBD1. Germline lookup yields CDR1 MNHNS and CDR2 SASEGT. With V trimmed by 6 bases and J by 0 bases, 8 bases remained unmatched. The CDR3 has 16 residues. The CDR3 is CASRRRQGGMNTEAFF. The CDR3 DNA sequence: TGTGCCAGCAGAAGAAGACAGGGGGGAATGAACACTGAAGCTTTCTTT.

CDR3 DNA: TGTGCCAGCAGCTTGGGGCAGGGATATCAGTACTTC. This encodes CASSLGQGYQYF. The V and J genes are TRBV5-6 and TRBJ2-4; D is perhaps TRBD1 (5 bases). V lost 0 bases to trimming and J lost 12 bases, with 10 bases between them. Germline-derived CDR1 and CDR2 are SGHDT and YYEEEE. This CDR3 has 12 amino acids.

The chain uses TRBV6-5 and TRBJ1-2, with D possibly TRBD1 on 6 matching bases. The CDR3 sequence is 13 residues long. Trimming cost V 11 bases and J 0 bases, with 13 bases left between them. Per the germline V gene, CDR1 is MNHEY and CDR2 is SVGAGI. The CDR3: CAARDTANYGYTF. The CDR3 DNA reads TGTGCCGCTCGGGACACCGCTAACTATGGCTACACCTTC.

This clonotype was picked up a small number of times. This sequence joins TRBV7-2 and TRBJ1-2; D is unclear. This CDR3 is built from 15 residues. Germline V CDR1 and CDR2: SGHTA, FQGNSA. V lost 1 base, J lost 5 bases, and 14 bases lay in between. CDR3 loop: CASSLVRGSDYGYTF. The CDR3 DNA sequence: TGTGCCAGCAGCTTAGTGAGAGGGAGCGATTATGGCTACACCTTC.

The CDR3 region has the DNA TGCAGCGTCTACAGAGGAGACTATGGCTACACCTTC. It encodes CSVYRGDYGYTF. This chain connects TRBV29-1 to TRBJ1-2, with D unclear. Germline CDR1 is SQVTM and CDR2 is ANQGSEA. V was cut by 6 bases and J by 3 bases, with 11 bases left in between. CDR3 size: 12 residues.

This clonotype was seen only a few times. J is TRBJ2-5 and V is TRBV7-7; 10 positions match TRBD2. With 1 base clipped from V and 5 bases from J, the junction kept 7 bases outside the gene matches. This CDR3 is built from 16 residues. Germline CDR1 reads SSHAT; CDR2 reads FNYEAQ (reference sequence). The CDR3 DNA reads TGTGCCAGCAGCTTAGGCCTAGCGGGGGAATCGGAGACCCAGTACTTC. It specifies CASSLGLAGESETQYF.

CDR3 bases: TGCGCCAGCAGCTTGGCCCTGGACTGGAGTCAAGAGACCCAGTACTTC. It codes for CASSLALDWSQETQYF. The chain couples TRBV5-1 to TRBJ2-5; D is possibly TRBD2 (5 bases). Trimming took off 0 bases at V and 2 bases at J, with 14 bases between the two ends. The length of the CDR3 is 16 residues. CDR1 SGHRS and CDR2 YFSETQ come from the germline V gene.

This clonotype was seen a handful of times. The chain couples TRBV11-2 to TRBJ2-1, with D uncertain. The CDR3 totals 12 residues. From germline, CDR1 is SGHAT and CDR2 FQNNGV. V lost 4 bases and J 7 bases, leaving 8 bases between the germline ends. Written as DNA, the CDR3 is TGTGCCAGCAGCTCTGAATCAAATGAGCAGTTCTTC. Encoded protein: CASSSESNEQFF. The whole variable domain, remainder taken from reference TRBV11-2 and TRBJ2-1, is EAGVAQSPRYKIIEKRQSVAFWCNPISGHATLYWYQQILGQGPKLLIQFQNNGVVDDSQLPKDRFSAERLKGVDSTLKIQPAKLEDSAVYLCASSSESNEQFFGPGTRLTVL.

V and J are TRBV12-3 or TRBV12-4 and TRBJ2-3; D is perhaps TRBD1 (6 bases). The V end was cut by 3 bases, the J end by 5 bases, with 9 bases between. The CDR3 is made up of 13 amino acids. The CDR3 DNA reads TGTGCCAGCAGTTTGACAGGAATAGATACGCAGTATTTT. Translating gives CASSLTGIDTQYF.

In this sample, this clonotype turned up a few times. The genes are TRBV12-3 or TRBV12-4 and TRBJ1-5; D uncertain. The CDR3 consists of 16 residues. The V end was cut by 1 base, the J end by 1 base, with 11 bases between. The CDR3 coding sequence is TGTGCCAGCAGTTTAGGGAGACACAACAGCAATCAGCCCCAGCATTTT. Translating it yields CASSLGRHNSNQPQHF.

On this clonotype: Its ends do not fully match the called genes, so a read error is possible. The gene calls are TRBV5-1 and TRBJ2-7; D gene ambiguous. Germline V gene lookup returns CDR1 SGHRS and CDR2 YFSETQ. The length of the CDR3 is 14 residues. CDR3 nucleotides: TGCGCCAGCAGCTTGGGAGTGGCCTCCTGCGAGCAGTACTTC. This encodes CASSLGVASCEQYF.

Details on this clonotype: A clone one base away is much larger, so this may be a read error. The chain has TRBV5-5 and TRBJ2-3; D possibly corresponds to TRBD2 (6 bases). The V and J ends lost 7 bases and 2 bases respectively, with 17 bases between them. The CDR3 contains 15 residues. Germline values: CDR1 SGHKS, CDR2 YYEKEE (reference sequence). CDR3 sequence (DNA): TGTGCCAGCGTGCTAGGAGCGGGCTCCACAGATACGCAGTATTTT. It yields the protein CASVLGAGSTDTQYF.

The CDR3 sequence: CASSQGRGSNEQFF. The CDR3 region has the DNA TGCGCCAGCAGCCAAGGGCGGGGTTCAAATGAGCAGTTCTTC. The rearrangement uses TRBV4-1 and TRBJ2-1; a weak D match, TRBD2 (6 bases). Between the trimmed V and J ends, which lost 1 base and 7 bases, there was a span of 11 bases. CDR3 length: 14 amino acids. Looked up from germline, CDR1 is MGHRA and CDR2 is YSYEKL.

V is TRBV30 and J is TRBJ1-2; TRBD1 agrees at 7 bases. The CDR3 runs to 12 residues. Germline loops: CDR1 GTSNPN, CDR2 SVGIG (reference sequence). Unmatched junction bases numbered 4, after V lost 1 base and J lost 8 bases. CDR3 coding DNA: TGTGCCTGGAGTGCCGGGACAGAGGGCTACACCTTC. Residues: CAWSAGTEGYTF.